What follows are 2 T cell receptor beta chains derived from one specimen sequenced in a study of CD8 T cells in ankylosing spondylitis. Findings and caveats of the study: Ankylosing spondylitis blood seemed to carry a telltale TCR beta motif made of under 10 highly homologous variants.

Which antigens these TCRs recognize remains unknown. One entry per CDR3 protein results from TCRdb running MiXCR on the 5' RACE reads. This table has about 540,000 distinct CDR3 sequences, approximately 11% appearing once. The sequencing sample was made of blood, either unsorted or a sorted T cell fraction (not recorded which). These receptors came from a male donor with ankylosing spondylitis.

V gene TRBV20-1 combines with J gene TRBJ2-3, with TRBD1 matching 9 bases. CDR1 DFQATT and CDR2 SNEGSKA come from the germline V gene (reference sequence). The V gene end was trimmed by 4 bases and the J gene end by 5 bases; junction bases not matched to a gene: 10. The CDR3 extends over 15 amino acids. Here the CDR3 reads CSATPRDRVQDTQYF. The CDR3 DNA follows: TGCAGTGCTACTCCCCGGGACAGGGTGCAAGATACGCAGTATTTT.

This rearrangement joins TRBV2 to TRBJ2-1, with TRBD2 matching over 7 bases. Losses at the gene ends were 6 bases for V and 2 bases for J; bases not matched to a gene: 10. Germline V gene sequence: CDR1 SNHLY, CDR2 FYNNEI. CDR3 length: 16 amino acids. The CDR3 spells CASSPPGGRAYNEQFF. The CDR3 DNA reads TGTGCCAGCAGCCCTCCCGGGGGGAGGGCCTACAATGAGCAGTTCTTC. The full variable domain, with the rest looked up from reference TRBV2 and TRBJ2-1, is EPEVTQTPSHQVTQMGQEVILRCVPISNHLYFYWYRQILGQKVEFLVSFYNNEISEKSEIFDDQFSVERPDGSNFTLKIRSTKLEDSAMYFCASSPPGGRAYNEQFFGPGTRLTVL.